This note documents a single TCR beta chain sequence. The target of this receptor is not known. Per-base quality was not reported, and no clone a single base away is much larger than it. These data come from a study of blood T cell repertoires in COVID-19 (dated by TCRdb to about 2020). Concerning the study at large: Samples covering the acute and convalescent phases of COVID-19 were provided by collaborators in the United States, Italy and Spain. The material from the prospective study consisted of cDNA or gDNA derived from T cells, B-cell-depleted T cells, or PBMCs. Subjects who had been exposed to COVID-19, were actively infected with it, or had recovered from it provided the deeply sampled blood TCRbeta repertoires that made up the dataset. The repertoires were released in a freely available public database meant as a resource for research on the immune response to SARS-CoV-2. Samples were obtained from the ongoing ImmuneRACE study (first 160 participants) and from about 1,300 subjects provided by 6 global collaborators. The sample metadata nearly always contained a de-identified subject ID, COVID-19 status, age in years and sex. Where HLA class I and class II types were available, the types were taken from metadata supplied by the sample provider, not from assay-based typing.

The research as a whole found: The amount of clinical and demographic metadata varied by source and participant and was provided uncurated.

The immunoSEQ Assay, a bias-controlled multiplex PCR, was used to amplify TCRbeta CDR3 regions from genomic DNA. Processing in the source paper ran as follows. Nucleated cell counts per sample were estimated from amplification of reference gene primers within the assay. Sequence reads were collapsed and filtered to measure the absolute abundance of every unique TCRbeta CDR3 rearrangement. For each sample, productive Simpson clonality was calculated as the square root of Simpson's diversity index over productive rearrangements. The table was pulled from immuneACCESS by TCRdb, which kept in-frame rearrangements only. Such tables lose some clones; where checked, under half of the loss comes from unresolved V genes, and the rest has no known cause. V, J and clone size reflect that table, while D and trimming were determined from the DNA. The sample has some 200,000 clones on record, approximately 86% of them singletons. The ten largest clones capture more than 2% of the sample.

Enrolling through a virtual design, the prospective study's participants ranged in age from roughly 18 to 100 years and lived across roughly 23 United States geographic areas. To assign participants to cohorts, the prospective study relied on clinical history that participants themselves reported in a screening survey and a study questionnaire. For ImmuneRACE Cohort 3, a participant was defined as recovered based on two consecutive negative NP/OP PCR tests, clearance by a healthcare professional, or resolution of symptoms. Mobile phlebotomists in the prospective study collected whole blood, serum and a nasopharyngeal or oropharyngeal swab from every participant. Participants in the prospective study had the option to provide additional blood draws and questionnaires over a roughly 2-month period. Blood samples from the prospective study were shipped frozen or at room temperature prior to DNA extraction.

The CDR3 goes from the cysteine to the phenylalanine over 15 residues. Only CDR3 DNA remains: 45 bases, in frame from the first base. Here V drops 1 base and J drops 3 bases, and the junction holds 2 bases not matched to any gene. From a lookup of the germline V gene, CDR1 and CDR2 are LGHNA and YSLEER. This TCR was sampled from a woman aged 25-40 years who had recovered from COVID-19. The rearranged chain carries TRBV4-3 and TRBJ2-7, and 11 junction bases match TRBD1. Sequencing was done on a sample of PBMCs or T cells enriched from blood (not recorded which). The nucleotide sequence reads TGCGCCAGCAGCCAAGGGGGACAGGGGGTCTACGAGCAGTACTTC. The encoded protein is CASSQGGQGVYEQYF.